Each of the 23 T cell receptor beta chains below was sequenced from the same sample in a study of CD8+ T cells in alopecia areata. The treatment was: oral pan-JAK inhibitor, 5-10 mg twice daily. Reverse transcribed after extraction, RNA yielded cDNA as the sequencing template. Produced via immunoSEQ multiplex PCR; TCRdb's table is partial and in-frame only. The table includes around 300,000 clones, 60% detected once. The sequences come from CD4+ T cells sorted from blood, collected at approximately week 51, from a patient treated with tofacitinib. These receptors were obtained from a human donor with alopecia areata.

Concerning this clone: A much larger clone differs from this one at a single base, so this may be a read error. This rearrangement joins TRBV5-5 to TRBJ2-3, with unresolved D. V was pared by 4 bases and J by 2 bases, with 2 bases between. The CDR3 runs to 11 residues. Germline-derived CDR1 and CDR2 are SGHKS and YYEKEE (reference sequence). CDR3 amino acids: CASSVTDTQYF. The CDR3 coding sequence is TGTGCCAGCAGCGTCACAGATACGCAGTATTTT.

This rearrangement joins TRBV5-1 to TRBJ1-4; D remains unclear. CDR1 and CDR2 from the germline V gene are SGHRS and YFSETQ. Deletions cut 4 bases from V and 8 bases from J, with 12 bases between. The length of the CDR3 is 13 residues. In DNA, the CDR3 is TGCGCCAGCAGCCAGAGTGTAGAGGAAAAACTGTTTTTT. Protein product: CASSQSVEEKLFF.

The V call is TRBV2, the J call TRBJ1-5; 9 nucleotides agree with TRBD1. After removal of 4 bases from V and 3 bases from J, the junction contained 7 bases not matched to a gene. Germline V gene data show CDR1 as SNHLY and CDR2 as FYNNEI. The CDR3 loop spans 16 amino acids. The CDR3, as DNA: TGTGCCAGCAGTGCGATGGGACAGGGCTTCAATCAGCCCCAGCATTTT. Amino acid sequence: CASSAMGQGFNQPQHF.

This clone appeared a few times. The chain carries TRBV11-1 and TRBJ2-7; the D is unclear. In germline, CDR1 is SGHAT, CDR2 FQDESV (reference sequence). The CDR3 has 13 amino acids. V was trimmed by 1 base and J by 6 bases, leaving 10 bases between them. The CDR3 here is CASSLGRTLEQYF. As DNA, the CDR3 is TGTGCCAGCAGCTTAGGAAGGACCCTCGAGCAGTACTTC.

This clone was seen a handful of times. The chain has TRBV7-8 and TRBJ2-2; 8 nucleotides line up with TRBD1. V trimming: 3 bases; J trimming: 0 bases; junction bases outside the gene matches: 6. Germline loops: CDR1 SGHVS, CDR2 FQNEAQ. The CDR3 runs to 17 residues. CDR3 protein: CASSLKQGGPNTGELFF. CDR3 nucleotides: TGTGCCAGCAGCTTGAAACAGGGGGGCCCGAACACCGGGGAGCTGTTTTTT. Full variable domain (missing parts from reference TRBV7-8 and TRBJ2-2): GAGVSQSPRYKVAKRGQDVALRCDPISGHVSLFWYQQALGQGPEFLTYFQNEAQLDKSGLPSDRFFAERPEGSVSTLKIQRTQQEDSAVYLCASSLKQGGPNTGELFFGEGSRLTVL.

CDR3 DNA sequence: TGTGCCAGCAGCTTAGTCGGACGGTCGATCTCCTACGAGCAGTACTTC. It translates to CASSLVGRSISYEQYF. This sequence joins TRBV7-9 and TRBJ2-7; D gene unclear. V lost 1 base, J lost 0 bases, and 13 bases lay in between. The germline V gene encodes CDR1 SEHNR and CDR2 FQNEAQ (reference sequence). The CDR3 spans 16 residues. Full variable domain (missing parts from reference TRBV7-9 and TRBJ2-7): DTGVSQNPRHKITKRGQNVTFRCDPISEHNRLYWYRQTLGQGPEFLTYFQNEAQLEKSRLLSDRFSAERPKGSFSTLEIQRTEQGDSAMYLCASSLVGRSISYEQYFGPGTRLTVT.

J is TRBJ1-2 and V is TRBV15; possible D gene TRBD1, 5 bases. The CDR3 has 13 residues. The V and J ends lost 5 bases and 4 bases respectively, with 11 bases between them. Germline V gives CDR1 LNHNV, CDR2 YYDKDF (reference sequence). CDR3 region: CATSETGLYGYTF. The CDR3 DNA sequence: TGTGCCACCAGCGAAACAGGACTCTATGGCTACACCTTC.

There are a few counts of this clone. This chain joins TRBV30 and TRBJ1-1; 8 bases map to TRBD1. J lost 4 bases, V lost 5 bases, and 3 bases had no gene match. The V gene's germline CDR1 is GTSNPN and CDR2 SVGIG (reference sequence). The CDR3 contains 12 residues. CDR3 nucleotides: TGTGCCTGGTATGACAGGGGCACTGAAGCTTTCTTT. It encodes CAWYDRGTEAFF.

The chain employs TRBV15 and TRBJ1-6, with D possibly TRBD1 on 5 matching bases. Trimming took off 0 bases at V and 9 bases at J, with 12 bases between the two ends. Looked up from germline, CDR1 is LNHNV and CDR2 is YYDKDF (reference sequence). The CDR3 consists of 15 residues. This chain's CDR3 is CATSRDMGDASPLHF. The CDR3 nucleotides are TGTGCCACCAGCAGAGATATGGGGGACGCTTCACCCCTCCACTTT.

The V gene is TRBV29-1, the J gene TRBJ1-3; no clear D gene. Germline V gene data show CDR1 as SQVTM and CDR2 as ANQGSEA. The ends were cut back, 6 bases at V and 0 bases at J, with 9 bases in the middle. The CDR3 is 13 residues long. Written as DNA, the CDR3 is TGCAGCGTCTCCATCAGCTCTGGAAACACCATATATTTT. It specifies CSVSISSGNTIYF.

V gene TRBV18 combines with J gene TRBJ2-7; maybe TRBD2 (6 bases). From germline, CDR1 is KGHSH and CDR2 LQKENI. CDR3 size: 12 residues. Deletions cut 6 bases from V and 2 bases from J, with 8 bases between. The CDR3 is CASSEGPYEQYF. The CDR3 DNA follows: TGTGCCAGCTCGGAGGGCCCCTACGAGCAGTACTTC.

Regarding this clone: Other DNA sequences within the sample encode an identical CDR3. This chain links TRBV7-2 with TRBJ1-2; D gene uncertain. V was trimmed by 0 bases and J by 1 base, leaving 6 bases between them. The CDR3 contains 14 residues. The germline gives CDR1 SGHTA, CDR2 FQGNSA. CDR3 DNA sequence: TGTGCCAGCAGCTTAGCGGGCAGTAACTATGGCTACACCTTC. Its protein product is CASSLAGSNYGYTF.

Regarding this clone: Other nucleotide sequences from this sample produce the same CDR3. This chain uses TRBV5-1 with TRBJ2-5, with TRBD2 identical over 7 bases. CDR1 SGHRS and CDR2 YFSETQ come from the germline V gene. The CDR3 totals 14 residues. V lost 4 bases and J lost 1; bases outside the gene matches: 4. The CDR3 loop is CASSLGLGQETQYF. CDR3 bases: TGCGCCAGCAGCCTCGGACTAGGCCAAGAGACCCAGTACTTC.

This chain's CDR3 is CASSLFGTYEQYF. The CDR3 coding sequence is TGTGCCAGCAGCTTATTTGGAACCTACGAGCAGTACTTC. The chain uses TRBV7-8 and TRBJ2-7; D is unresolved. V lost 2 bases, J lost 2 bases, and 7 bases lay in between. The CDR3 runs 13 residues. The germline gives CDR1 SGHVS, CDR2 FQNEAQ.

The chain has TRBV30 and TRBJ1-1, with a weak D call TRBD1 (6 bases). Per germline, CDR1 GTSNPN and CDR2 SVGIG (reference sequence). This CDR3 region has 10 residues. The V gene lost 1 base and the J gene lost 12 bases, with 9 bases spanning the gap. CDR3 region: CAWSEGDTFF. The CDR3 DNA reads TGTGCCTGGAGTGAGGGGGACACTTTCTTT.

This chain uses TRBV29-1 with TRBJ2-4; 8 positions agree with TRBD1. CDR1 SQVTM and CDR2 ANQGSEA come from the germline V gene. V dropped 4 bases and J dropped 15; count of bases not matched to a gene: 11. The CDR3 length is 12 residues. As DNA, the CDR3 is TGCAGCGTTGTGCAGGGGGCCGCAAGTCGGTACTTC. Amino acids: CSVVQGAASRYF.

The rearrangement joins TRBV18 to TRBJ2-4; D not resolved. CDR1 and CDR2 (germline): KGHSH, LQKENI. The CDR3 is 14 amino acids. Deletions cut 0 bases from V and 0 bases from J, with 3 bases between. The chain's CDR3 is CASSPPPAKNIQYF. The CDR3 region has the DNA TGTGCCAGCTCACCACCGCCAGCCAAAAACATTCAGTACTTC.

This clone has more than one count but fewer than ten. The chain employs TRBV7-6 and TRBJ1-2, with 9 positions matching TRBD1. CDR3 size: 14 residues. The V gene end was trimmed by 5 bases and the J gene end by 6 bases; junction bases not matched to a gene: 7. Germline lookup yields CDR1 SGHVS and CDR2 FNYEAQ. CDR3 protein: CASSPTGQGHGYTF. CDR3 bases: TGTGCCAGCAGCCCGACGGGACAGGGACATGGCTACACCTTC.

The chain links TRBV6-5 to TRBJ2-2; D might be TRBD1 or TRBD2, each matching 7 bases. CDR1 MNHEY and CDR2 SVGAGI come from the germline V gene. Trimming removed 0 bases at V and 7 bases at J, with 12 bases between. The CDR3 runs 15 residues. The CDR3 nucleotides are TGTGCCAGCAGTTACTCGCAGGGGGGGAGCGGGGAGCTGTTTTTT. Its protein product is CASSYSQGGSGELFF.

V is TRBV2 and J is TRBJ2-1; D might be TRBD1 (6 bases). Trimming left V 8 bases short and J 3 bases short, with 14 bases between. Germline V lookup: CDR1 SNHLY, CDR2 FYNNEI. This CDR3 is 14 amino acids long. CDR3 residues: CASELTGYYNEQFF. The CDR3 DNA sequence: TGTGCCAGCGAGTTGACAGGCTACTACAATGAGCAGTTCTTC.

This clone showed up just a few times. The chain employs TRBV5-1 and TRBJ2-3; D gene unclear. With 1 base removed from V and 0 bases from J, the gap between germline ends came to 6 bases. CDR1 SGHRS and CDR2 YFSETQ come from the germline V gene. The CDR3 covers 14 residues. Written as DNA, the CDR3 is TGCGCCAGCAGCTTGTCTCAGAGCACAGATACGCAGTATTTT. It codes for CASSLSQSTDTQYF.

This chain joins TRBV29-1 and TRBJ2-3; D is unclear. There are 12 residues in the CDR3. Germline assignment: CDR1 SQVTM and CDR2 ANQGSEA. V dropped 3 bases and J dropped 4 bases, with 8 bases sitting between them. CDR3 sequence: CSVDGRSDTQYF. DNA of the CDR3: TGCAGCGTTGATGGCAGATCAGATACGCAGTATTTT.

The chain employs TRBV30 and TRBJ2-5; D is unclear. The CDR3 is 11 residues long. Trimming took off 6 bases at V and 5 bases at J, with 10 bases between the two ends. Germline V gene sequence: CDR1 GTSNPN, CDR2 SVGIG (reference sequence). This CDR3 is CACRWVETQYF. The DNA of the CDR3 is TGTGCCTGCCGATGGGTGGAGACCCAGTACTTC. The full variable domain, its missing parts supplied by reference TRBV30 and TRBJ2-5, is SQTIHQWPATLVQPVGSPLSLECTVEGTSNPNLYWYRQAAGRGLQLLFYSVGIGQISSEVPQNLSASRPQDRQFILSSKKLLLSDSGFYLCACRWVETQYFGPGTRLLVL.